These T cell receptor beta chains were read from a single sample in a study of blood T cell repertoires in COVID-19. Profiled with immunoSEQ multiplex PCR; TCRdb holds only in-frame clones, not every one. The data show 350,000 or so clones, about 90% seen once. Sequencing was performed on PBMCs or T cells enriched from blood (not recorded which). Source of these receptors: a woman aged 30 to 39 who had recovered from COVID-19. The CDR3 runs from the conserved cysteine through the conserved F or W. D genes are given only for firm matches. Size is stated for part of the rows, as once, few or many counts, or as a class when the clone is expanded.

DNA: TGCAGTGCTAGCCGCGAGGACGAGCAGTACTTC; CDR3: CSASREDEQYF; D: NA; V: TRBV20-1; size: NA; J: TRBJ2-7
DNA: TGTGCCAGTAGTATAGTAAGGGACAGGGGAAGAGGAGGCTACACCTTC; CDR3: CASSIVRDRGRGGYTF; D: TRBD1; V: TRBV19; size: NA; J: TRBJ1-2
DNA: TGCGCCAGCAGCGGGACAGGGGGGAGTAATGAAAAACTGTTTTTT; CDR3: CASSGTGGSNEKLFF; D: TRBD1; V: TRBV5-1; size: NA; J: TRBJ1-4
DNA: TGTGCCAGCAGCTTAGTCGAATCAGGGGACCCGAACACCGGGGAGCTGTTTTTT; CDR3: CASSLVESGDPNTGELFF; D: NA; V: TRBV13; size: NA; J: TRBJ2-2
DNA: TGTGCCAGCAATAAGGACAGAGATAATTCACCCCTCCACTTT; CDR3: CASNKDRDNSPLHF; D: NA; V: TRBV28; size: NA; J: TRBJ1-6
DNA: TGTGCCAGCAGCTTTACTGGTTCTTATGGCTACACCTTC; CDR3: CASSFTGSYGYTF; D: NA; V: TRBV11-2; size: NA; J: TRBJ1-2
DNA: TGCGCCAGCAGTGAGTCTTCGGGGACTAGCACAGATACGCAGTATTTT; CDR3: CASSESSGTSTDTQYF; D: NA; V: TRBV10-1; size: NA; J: TRBJ2-3
DNA: TGTGCCATCAGTGAGGCGCGGGGTCTGCGGGAATACGAGCAGTACTTC; CDR3: CAISEARGLREYEQYF; D: NA; V: TRBV10-3; size: NA; J: TRBJ2-7
DNA: TGTGCCAGCAGCGTGACCGGGACTGAGAGTGAAGCTTTCTTT; CDR3: CASSVTGTESEAFF; D: NA; V: TRBV9; size: few; J: TRBJ1-1
DNA: TGTGCCTGGAGTCCCTCGGGTGGCTACACCTTC; CDR3: CAWSPSGGYTF; D: NA; V: TRBV30; size: NA; J: TRBJ1-2
DNA: TGTGCCACCAGTGATTTGAGGGCGGGGGCAGGGGATACGCAGTATTTT; CDR3: CATSDLRAGAGDTQYF; D: NA; V: TRBV24-1; size: NA; J: TRBJ2-3
DNA: TGTGCCAGCAGTGAGAGGCAGGGCAGCGGCTACACCTTC; CDR3: CASSERQGSGYTF; D: NA; V: TRBV6-1; size: NA; J: TRBJ1-2
DNA: TGTGCCAGCAGCATACAGGGAGCTAACTATGGCTACACCTTC; CDR3: CASSIQGANYGYTF; D: NA; V: TRBV5-4; size: NA; J: TRBJ1-2
DNA: TGTGCCAGTAGCCGGACAGGGGAAGCCGGGGAGCTGTTTTTT; CDR3: CASSRTGEAGELFF; D: TRBD1; V: TRBV19; size: NA; J: TRBJ2-2
DNA: TGTGCCAGCAGCGGCGGCCGACAGGGGAGTTATGGCTACACCTTC; CDR3: CASSGGRQGSYGYTF; D: TRBD1; V: TRBV7-2; size: NA; J: TRBJ1-2
DNA: TGTGCCAGCAGACTCAGGGATCAGCCCCAGCATTTT; CDR3: CASRLRDQPQHF; D: NA; V: TRBV12-3/TRBV12-4; size: NA; J: TRBJ1-5
DNA: TGTGCCAGCTCACCACTATCAGGGCAGAACACTGAAGCTTTCTTT; CDR3: CASSPLSGQNTEAFF; D: NA; V: TRBV18; size: NA; J: TRBJ1-1
DNA: TGTGCCAGCAGCGTCGGGACAGGGAGGTTCTCCTACAATGAGCAGTTCTTC; CDR3: CASSVGTGRFSYNEQFF; D: TRBD1; V: TRBV9; size: NA; J: TRBJ2-1
DNA: TGCGCCAGCAGACCGGGACAGAGCACAGATACGCAGTATTTT; CDR3: CASRPGQSTDTQYF; D: TRBD1; V: TRBV5-1; size: NA; J: TRBJ2-3
DNA: TGTGCCAGCAGTTACGGGACAGGGGGTTCACCCCTCCACTTT; CDR3: CASSYGTGGSPLHF; D: TRBD1; V: TRBV6-5; size: NA; J: TRBJ1-6
DNA: TGCGCCAGCAGCTTGCGCGGGGGGGCGGTTGGTGGGACATATGAGCAGTTCTTC; CDR3: CASSLRGGAVGGTYEQFF; D: TRBD2; V: TRBV5-1; size: once; J: TRBJ2-1
DNA: TGTGCCAGCAGTTTACCAGGGCCCTATGGCTACACCTTC; CDR3: CASSLPGPYGYTF; D: NA; V: TRBV28; size: NA; J: TRBJ1-2